Following are 14 T cell receptor beta chains from one sample sequenced in a study of response to subunit inactivated influenza vaccine. A single record per CDR3 protein comes from TCRdb applying MiXCR to the RT-PCR reads. The sample includes 550,000 to 650,000 distinct CDR3 sequences, about an eighth of them seen just once. This sample comprised PBMCs from blood, obtained on the day of vaccination. The receptors were sampled from a man aged 50 to 59 who received an inactivated influenza vaccine.

A few counts support this clonotype. V is TRBV7-9 and J is TRBJ1-1; TRBD1 matches 7 bases. Germline V CDR1 and CDR2: SEHNR, FQNEAQ (reference sequence). There are 14 residues in the CDR3. With V trimmed by 5 bases and J by 4 bases, 7 bases remained unmatched. The CDR3 DNA is TGTGCCAGCAGCGCCCAGGGGGGAGGCACTGAAGCTTTCTTT. It is translated as CASSAQGGGTEAFF. The full variable domain, rest sourced from reference TRBV7-9 and TRBJ1-1, is DTGVSQNPRHKITKRGQNVTFRCDPISEHNRLYWYRQTLGQGPEFLTYFQNEAQLEKSRLLSDRFSAERPKGSFSTLEIQRTEQGDSAMYLCASSAQGGGTEAFFGQGTRLTVV.

The rearrangement links TRBV10-3 to TRBJ2-5; D not resolved. Germline values: CDR1 ENHRY, CDR2 SYGVKD. Trimming shortened V by 8 bases and J by 2 bases, and 18 bases separated the two germline ends. This CDR3 region has 15 residues. Here the CDR3 reads CAIGKGLPPQETQYF. The CDR3 nucleotides are TGTGCCATCGGAAAAGGGTTACCCCCGCAAGAGACCCAGTACTTC.

This sequence joins TRBV5-1 and TRBJ2-4, with 8 bases that match TRBD2. The CDR3 has 15 amino acids. V lost 4 bases and J lost 11; bases outside the gene matches: 14. CDR1 and CDR2 (germline): SGHRS, YFSETQ. The CDR3, as DNA: TGCGCCAGCAGCAAATTAGCGGGGCCCCAAGCCGTTCAGTACTTC. Amino acids: CASSKLAGPQAVQYF.

This clonotype was recorded at least ten times. The chain links TRBV6-5 to TRBJ2-5; 10 bases are shared with TRBD2. Germline V gene lookup returns CDR1 MNHEY and CDR2 SVGAGI. The CDR3 runs 16 residues. V shed 6 bases, J shed 1 base, and the junction held 8 bases outside the gene matches. The CDR3 region is CASSYPGLAVQETQYF. The DNA for the CDR3 is TGTGCCAGCAGCTACCCCGGACTAGCGGTCCAAGAGACCCAGTACTTC.

This clonotype turned up a few times. This chain joins TRBV7-9 and TRBJ2-7; TRBD1 agrees at 9 bases. This CDR3 is built from 15 residues. The germline gives CDR1 SEHNR, CDR2 FQNEAQ (reference sequence). Germline trimming cut 3 bases from V and 4 bases from J; bases unmatched to any gene: 7. The CDR3 DNA is TGTGCCAGCAGCTTGGTACCGGGACAGGGTTACGAGCAGTACTTC. Protein product: CASSLVPGQGYEQYF.

The chain joins TRBV12-3 or TRBV12-4 to TRBJ1-4; tentative D call: TRBD1 (6 bases). CDR3 length equals 15 residues. Trimming stripped 5 bases from V and 2 bases from J, with 12 bases between. CDR3 amino acids: CASSDNRATNEKLFF. In DNA, the CDR3 is TGTGCCAGCAGTGATAACAGGGCTACTAATGAAAAACTGTTTTTT.

This clonotype was counted between two and nine times. V usage is TRBV29-1 and J usage is TRBJ1-5; no clear D gene. V lost 7 bases and J 3 bases, leaving 13 bases between the germline ends. CDR1 SQVTM and CDR2 ANQGSEA come from the germline V gene. The CDR3 sequence is 13 residues long. The CDR3 DNA reads TGCAGCGGTGCAATAGGGCTCAATCAGCCCCAGCATTTT. Its protein product is CSGAIGLNQPQHF.

This clonotype was seen more than once but under ten times. V is TRBV6-2 or TRBV6-3 and J is TRBJ2-7; 7 nucleotides align to TRBD1. Germline CDR1 MNHEY, CDR2 SVGEGT. The CDR3 has 15 amino acids. J was trimmed by 4 bases and V by 6 bases; bases with no gene match: 12. Here the CDR3 DNA reads TGTGCCAGCAGCCCTACCCTACAGGGGTCTTACGAGCAGTACTTC. It codes for CASSPTLQGSYEQYF.

This clonotype was recorded a few times. V usage is TRBV7-2 and J usage is TRBJ1-4; maybe TRBD1 (6 bases). The CDR3 runs 13 residues. Germline values: CDR1 SGHTA, CDR2 FQGNSA. The germline V and J ends were trimmed by 5 bases and 5 bases, with 9 bases remaining between them. This CDR3 is CASSVRGNEKLFF. The CDR3, as DNA: TGTGCCAGCAGCGTTAGGGGGAATGAAAAACTGTTTTTT.

This clonotype was observed a few times. The chain combines TRBV20-1 with TRBJ2-3; D is possibly TRBD1 (5 bases). V was trimmed by 1 base and J by 2 bases, leaving 10 bases between them. The V gene's germline CDR1 is DFQATT and CDR2 SNEGSKA (reference sequence). There are 14 residues in the CDR3. The CDR3 sequence: CSARGFRATDTQYF. DNA of the CDR3: TGCAGTGCTAGAGGGTTCAGGGCCACAGATACGCAGTATTTT.

This clonotype was counted between two and nine times. The chain links TRBV6-5 to TRBJ2-5; 8 bases are a match to TRBD2. Germline values: CDR1 MNHEY, CDR2 SVGAGI. The V segment lost 0 bases and the J segment 0 bases; nucleotides outside the gene matches: 6. This CDR3 comprises 17 residues. CDR3 sequence reads: CASSYSPSGRNQETQYF. CDR3 sequence (DNA): TGTGCCAGCAGTTACTCGCCTAGCGGGCGGAACCAAGAGACCCAGTACTTC.

The rearrangement uses TRBV7-9 and TRBJ2-7, with D uncertain. Deletions cut 2 bases from V and 6 bases from J, with 8 bases between. Germline CDR1 and CDR2: SEHNR and FQNEAQ (reference sequence). The CDR3 is 12 amino acids. This chain's CDR3 is CASSLNWLEQYF. The CDR3 DNA is TGTGCCAGCAGCTTAAACTGGCTCGAGCAGTACTTC.

The chain recombines TRBV4-3 with TRBJ2-1; 8 bases agree with TRBD2. The CDR3 consists of 14 residues. After removal of 3 bases from V and 5 bases from J, the junction contained 3 bases not matched to a gene. CDR1 and CDR2 (germline): LGHNA, YSLEER. The CDR3 loop is CASSHRGGNNEQFF. CDR3 in DNA: TGCGCCAGCAGCCACCGGGGGGGAAACAATGAGCAGTTCTTC.

V and J are TRBV20-1 and TRBJ1-2; D gene ambiguous. Trimming removed 2 bases at V and 2 bases at J, with 6 bases between. The CDR3 spans 12 residues. From germline, CDR1 is DFQATT and CDR2 SNEGSKA (reference sequence). This CDR3 reads CSARKGNYGYTF. CDR3 DNA sequence: TGCAGTGCTAGAAAAGGGAACTATGGCTACACCTTC.